This entry lists 25 T cell receptor beta chains sequenced from one sample in a study of blood T cell repertoires in COVID-19. Profiling relied on immunoSEQ multiplex PCR, and the TCRdb table lists in-frame clones only, not all of them. The sample lists about 69,000 clones; 86% were seen once. The sequencing sample was made of peripheral blood. These receptors came from a man aged 40-55 years with COVID-19, enrolled during active disease.

The chain carries TRBV4-2 and TRBJ2-3, with 12 bases identical to TRBD2. The CDR3 loop spans 18 amino acids. Germline V gene data show CDR1 as LGHNA and CDR2 as YNFKEQ. The ends lost 0 bases at V and 2 bases at J; junction bases unmatched: 6. The CDR3 coding sequence is TGTGCCAGCAGCCAAGATGTGACTAGCGGGGGTGCCACAGATACGCAGTATTTT. It codes for CASSQDVTSGGATDTQYF.

This chain connects TRBV3-1 (or the pseudogene TRBV3-2) to TRBJ1-2; weak D call: TRBD1 (5 bases). Trimming stripped 0 bases from V and 10 bases from J, with 15 bases between. Per germline, CDR1 LGHDT and CDR2 YNNKEL (reference sequence). The CDR3 runs to 14 residues. CDR3 sequence (DNA): TGTGCCAGCAGCCAAGATCGGAGGGGACGAGTCTACACCTTC. This encodes CASSQDRRGRVYTF.

CDR3 protein: CASSIRGRVETQYF. The CDR3, as DNA: TGTGCCAGTAGTATCCGAGGTCGGGTGGAGACCCAGTACTTC. The rearrangement links TRBV19 to TRBJ2-5; D gene uncertain. Between the trimmed V and J ends, which lost 3 bases and 5 bases, there was a span of 13 bases. CDR1 LNHDA and CDR2 SQIVND come from the germline V gene (reference sequence). The CDR3 contains 14 residues.

This clone was observed a handful of times. The chain couples TRBV6-2 or TRBV6-3 to TRBJ2-3; 10 positions match TRBD2. This CDR3 comprises 17 residues. Germline V gene lookup returns CDR1 MNHEY and CDR2 SVGEGT. V trimming: 4 bases; J trimming: 0 bases; junction bases outside the gene matches: 7. CDR3 nucleotides: TGTGCCAGCAGTTCTCCTCCTAGCGGGGGTAGCACAGATACGCAGTATTTT. Translating gives CASSSPPSGGSTDTQYF.

The rearrangement links TRBV3-1 (or the pseudogene TRBV3-2) to TRBJ2-7, with 7 bases matching TRBD1. The trim removed 8 bases at V and 2 bases at J, leaving 6 bases unmatched. Germline-derived CDR1 and CDR2 are LGHDT and YNNKEL (reference sequence). This CDR3 is 13 amino acids long. CDR3 protein: CASGDGTAYEQYF. CDR3 nucleotides: TGTGCCAGCGGGGACGGGACAGCCTACGAGCAGTACTTC.

The chain couples TRBV7-9 to TRBJ2-7, with D perhaps matching TRBD1 (6 bases). The CDR3 spans 13 residues. Germline V lookup: CDR1 SEHNR, CDR2 FQNEAQ (reference sequence). Trimming took off 6 bases at V and 5 bases at J, with 14 bases between the two ends. In DNA, the CDR3 is TGTGCCAGCAGACCGGCAGGGGCCCACGAGCAGTACTTC. This sequence encodes CASRPAGAHEQYF.

This CDR3 reads CASSLLEAYGYTF. The CDR3 nucleotides are TGTGCCAGCAGCCTTCTCGAAGCCTATGGCTACACCTTC. The chain carries TRBV5-4 and TRBJ1-2; D is unclear. CDR3 size: 13 residues. V was pared by 4 bases and J by 4 bases, with 11 bases between. Germline loops: CDR1 SGHNT, CDR2 YYREEE (reference sequence).

The chain combines TRBV5-4 with TRBJ2-3, with D possibly TRBD1 on 6 matching bases. CDR1 is SGHNT and CDR2 is YYREEE in the germline V gene (reference sequence). The CDR3 sequence is 13 residues long. Trimming left V 2 bases short and J 5 bases short, with 9 bases between. The CDR3 here is CASSLIGGDTQYF. CDR3 DNA: TGTGCCAGCAGCTTAATAGGGGGAGATACGCAGTATTTT.

V gene TRBV5-1 combines with J gene TRBJ2-3, with TRBD2 matching 15 bases. The V segment lost 6 bases and the J segment 14 bases; nucleotides outside the gene matches: 16. This CDR3 comprises 16 residues. Germline CDR1 and CDR2: SGHRS and YFSETQ. CDR3 nucleotide sequence: TGCGCCAGCAAGTTAAACCAGGGACTAGCGGGGGGAGAAGGGTATTTT. Its translation: CASKLNQGLAGGEGYF.

This chain uses TRBV3-1 (or the pseudogene TRBV3-2) with TRBJ2-1, with D possibly being TRBD2 (6 bases). This CDR3 comprises 13 residues. V lost 4 bases and J 10 bases, leaving 14 bases between the germline ends. Germline CDR1 is LGHDT and CDR2 is YNNKEL (reference sequence). For the CDR3, the DNA is TGTGCCAGCAGCCCCCGGGAGTCAAGGGAGCAGTTCTTC. Translated, it gives CASSPRESREQFF.

The V call is TRBV28, the J call TRBJ1-1, with a possible D match to TRBD1 (5 bases). The CDR3 is made up of 14 amino acids. V was cut by 2 bases and J by 5 bases, with 12 bases left in between. Germline V gene data show CDR1 as MDHEN and CDR2 as SYDVKM. The CDR3 protein is CASSLGGVGTEAFF. The CDR3 nucleotides read TGTGCCAGCAGTTTAGGAGGGGTAGGGACTGAAGCTTTCTTT.

This chain connects TRBV28 to TRBJ2-5; maybe TRBD2 (7 bases). This CDR3 comprises 14 residues. Germline-derived CDR1 and CDR2 are MDHEN and SYDVKM. The ends were cut back, 6 bases at V and 5 bases at J, with 16 bases in the middle. The CDR3 region has the DNA TGTGCCAGCAGCCAGAGGGGGGGCGGGGAGACCCAGTACTTC. Translating it yields CASSQRGGGETQYF.

The V gene is TRBV7-8, the J gene TRBJ2-1, with D maybe TRBD2 (5 bases). The CDR3 has 15 residues. Germline CDR1 reads SGHVS; CDR2 reads FQNEAQ. V dropped 2 bases and J dropped 0 bases, with 8 bases sitting between them. CDR3 sequence: CASSLRGSSYNEQFF. The CDR3 DNA is TGTGCCAGCAGCTTACGGGGAAGCTCCTACAATGAGCAGTTCTTC.

Here the CDR3 reads CASGVGTVISPLHF. CDR3 sequence (DNA): TGTGCCAGCGGCGTGGGGACAGTGATTTCACCCCTCCACTTT. The V gene is TRBV14, the J gene TRBJ1-6, with TRBD1 matching 7 bases. The length of the CDR3 is 14 residues. Germline lookup yields CDR1 SGHDN and CDR2 FVKESK. V was clipped by 8 bases and J by 9 bases; unmatched bases: 10.

V gene TRBV18 combines with J gene TRBJ1-5, with TRBD1 matching 11 bases. The germline V gene has CDR1 KGHSH and CDR2 LQKENI. This CDR3 has 14 residues. Losses at the gene ends were 4 bases for V and 4 bases for J; bases not matched to a gene: 0. The CDR3 sequence: CASSRDRGNQPQHF. In DNA form, the CDR3 reads TGTGCCAGCTCACGGGACAGGGGGAATCAGCCCCAGCATTTT.

This clone has a handful of counts. V gene TRBV7-9 combines with J gene TRBJ2-7; tentatively, D is TRBD2 (5 bases). Trimming left V 5 bases short and J 5 bases short, with 13 bases between. This CDR3 comprises 13 residues. Germline V gene data show CDR1 as SEHNR and CDR2 as FQNEAQ (reference sequence). This chain's CDR3 is CASSPEYGNEQYF. The DNA of the CDR3 is TGTGCCAGCAGCCCCGAGTACGGGAACGAGCAGTACTTC.

This clone appeared a few times. The V and J genes are TRBV30 and TRBJ2-1; 7 nucleotides line up with TRBD2. Germline V gene lookup returns CDR1 GTSNPN and CDR2 SVGIG (reference sequence). CDR3 length equals 16 residues. The V gene end was trimmed by 4 bases and the J gene end by 0 bases; junction bases not matched to a gene: 9. For the CDR3, the DNA is TGTGCCTGGAACGGGCAAGCGGGATCCTCCTACAATGAGCAGTTCTTC. It encodes CAWNGQAGSSYNEQFF.

This chain connects TRBV25-1 to TRBJ2-5; possibly TRBD1 for D (5 bases). The V end was cut by 3 bases, the J end by 0 bases, with 17 bases between. The CDR3 is 17 amino acids. Germline values: CDR1 MGHDK, CDR2 SYGVNS. The CDR3 DNA is TGTGCCAGCAGTGATGCCTCTGACAGCCGGTACCAAGAGACCCAGTACTTC. It is translated as CASSDASDSRYQETQYF.

This chain links TRBV19 with TRBJ2-1, with TRBD1 as a possible D gene (7 bases). The CDR3 covers 14 residues. The germline gives CDR1 LNHDA, CDR2 SQIVND (reference sequence). The germline V and J ends were trimmed by 2 bases and 7 bases, with 12 bases remaining between them. The CDR3 region has the DNA TGTGCCAGTAGTATACCAGGGGGGCCGAATGAGCAGTTCTTC. Its protein product is CASSIPGGPNEQFF.

The chain is built from TRBV28 and TRBJ2-7; no firm D call. CDR1 is MDHEN and CDR2 is SYDVKM in the germline V gene. CDR3 size: 11 residues. The V and J ends lost 4 bases and 6 bases respectively, with 7 bases between them. The CDR3 DNA is TGTGCCAGCAGTTCGGGTCGCGAGCAGTACTTC. It yields the protein CASSSGREQYF.

The chain carries TRBV5-4 and TRBJ1-1; 7 bases map to TRBD1. The germline V gene encodes CDR1 SGHNT and CDR2 YYREEE (reference sequence). The CDR3 sequence is 13 residues long. V was clipped by 4 bases and J by 7 bases; unmatched bases: 7. Here the CDR3 DNA reads TGTGCCAGCAGCATAGACAGGGTCGGTGAAGCTTTCTTT. It encodes CASSIDRVGEAFF. Based on the CDR3 plus reference TRBV5-4 and TRBJ1-1, the full variable domain is ETGVTQSPTHLIKTRGQQVTLRCSSQSGHNTVSWYQQALGQGPQFIFQYYREEENGRGNFPPRFSGLQFPNYSSELNVNALELDDSALYLCASSIDRVGEAFFGQGTRLTVV.

The V and J genes are TRBV19 and TRBJ1-6; TRBD1 matches 9 bases. The CDR3 length is 13 residues. V shed 9 bases, J shed 9 bases, and the junction held 6 bases outside the gene matches. Germline CDR1 reads LNHDA; CDR2 reads SQIVND (reference sequence). CDR3 sequence: CASHQGQGSPLHF. CDR3 sequence (DNA): TGTGCCAGCCATCAGGGACAGGGTTCACCCCTCCACTTT.

The chain uses TRBV12-3 or TRBV12-4 and TRBJ2-2; D unresolved. The CDR3 has 12 residues. Trimming pared 3 bases from V and 5 bases from J, leaving 4 bases between. The CDR3 bases are TGTGCCAGCAGTTTCGTTACCGGGGAGCTGTTTTTT. It specifies CASSFVTGELFF.

This sequence joins TRBV2 and TRBJ2-5, with 7 bases that match TRBD2. CDR1 SNHLY and CDR2 FYNNEI come from the germline V gene. The length of the CDR3 is 14 residues. J lost 5 bases, V lost 0 bases, and 3 bases had no gene match. The CDR3 region has the DNA TGTGCCAGCAGTGAAGCAGCGGGGCGGGAGACCCAGTACTTC. Residues: CASSEAAGRETQYF.

This chain uses TRBV5-4 with TRBJ1-2; D is undetermined. Per germline, CDR1 SGHNT and CDR2 YYREEE (reference sequence). The CDR3 has 13 residues. V lost 3 bases and J lost 8, with 14 bases in between. The chain's CDR3 is CASSSPDGFGYTF. The CDR3, as DNA: TGTGCCAGCAGCTCCCCCGATGGCTTCGGCTACACCTTC. Full variable domain (missing parts from reference TRBV5-4 and TRBJ1-2): ETGVTQSPTHLIKTRGQQVTLRCSSQSGHNTVSWYQQALGQGPQFIFQYYREEENGRGNFPPRFSGLQFPNYSSELNVNALELDDSALYLCASSSPDGFGYTFGSGTRLTVV.